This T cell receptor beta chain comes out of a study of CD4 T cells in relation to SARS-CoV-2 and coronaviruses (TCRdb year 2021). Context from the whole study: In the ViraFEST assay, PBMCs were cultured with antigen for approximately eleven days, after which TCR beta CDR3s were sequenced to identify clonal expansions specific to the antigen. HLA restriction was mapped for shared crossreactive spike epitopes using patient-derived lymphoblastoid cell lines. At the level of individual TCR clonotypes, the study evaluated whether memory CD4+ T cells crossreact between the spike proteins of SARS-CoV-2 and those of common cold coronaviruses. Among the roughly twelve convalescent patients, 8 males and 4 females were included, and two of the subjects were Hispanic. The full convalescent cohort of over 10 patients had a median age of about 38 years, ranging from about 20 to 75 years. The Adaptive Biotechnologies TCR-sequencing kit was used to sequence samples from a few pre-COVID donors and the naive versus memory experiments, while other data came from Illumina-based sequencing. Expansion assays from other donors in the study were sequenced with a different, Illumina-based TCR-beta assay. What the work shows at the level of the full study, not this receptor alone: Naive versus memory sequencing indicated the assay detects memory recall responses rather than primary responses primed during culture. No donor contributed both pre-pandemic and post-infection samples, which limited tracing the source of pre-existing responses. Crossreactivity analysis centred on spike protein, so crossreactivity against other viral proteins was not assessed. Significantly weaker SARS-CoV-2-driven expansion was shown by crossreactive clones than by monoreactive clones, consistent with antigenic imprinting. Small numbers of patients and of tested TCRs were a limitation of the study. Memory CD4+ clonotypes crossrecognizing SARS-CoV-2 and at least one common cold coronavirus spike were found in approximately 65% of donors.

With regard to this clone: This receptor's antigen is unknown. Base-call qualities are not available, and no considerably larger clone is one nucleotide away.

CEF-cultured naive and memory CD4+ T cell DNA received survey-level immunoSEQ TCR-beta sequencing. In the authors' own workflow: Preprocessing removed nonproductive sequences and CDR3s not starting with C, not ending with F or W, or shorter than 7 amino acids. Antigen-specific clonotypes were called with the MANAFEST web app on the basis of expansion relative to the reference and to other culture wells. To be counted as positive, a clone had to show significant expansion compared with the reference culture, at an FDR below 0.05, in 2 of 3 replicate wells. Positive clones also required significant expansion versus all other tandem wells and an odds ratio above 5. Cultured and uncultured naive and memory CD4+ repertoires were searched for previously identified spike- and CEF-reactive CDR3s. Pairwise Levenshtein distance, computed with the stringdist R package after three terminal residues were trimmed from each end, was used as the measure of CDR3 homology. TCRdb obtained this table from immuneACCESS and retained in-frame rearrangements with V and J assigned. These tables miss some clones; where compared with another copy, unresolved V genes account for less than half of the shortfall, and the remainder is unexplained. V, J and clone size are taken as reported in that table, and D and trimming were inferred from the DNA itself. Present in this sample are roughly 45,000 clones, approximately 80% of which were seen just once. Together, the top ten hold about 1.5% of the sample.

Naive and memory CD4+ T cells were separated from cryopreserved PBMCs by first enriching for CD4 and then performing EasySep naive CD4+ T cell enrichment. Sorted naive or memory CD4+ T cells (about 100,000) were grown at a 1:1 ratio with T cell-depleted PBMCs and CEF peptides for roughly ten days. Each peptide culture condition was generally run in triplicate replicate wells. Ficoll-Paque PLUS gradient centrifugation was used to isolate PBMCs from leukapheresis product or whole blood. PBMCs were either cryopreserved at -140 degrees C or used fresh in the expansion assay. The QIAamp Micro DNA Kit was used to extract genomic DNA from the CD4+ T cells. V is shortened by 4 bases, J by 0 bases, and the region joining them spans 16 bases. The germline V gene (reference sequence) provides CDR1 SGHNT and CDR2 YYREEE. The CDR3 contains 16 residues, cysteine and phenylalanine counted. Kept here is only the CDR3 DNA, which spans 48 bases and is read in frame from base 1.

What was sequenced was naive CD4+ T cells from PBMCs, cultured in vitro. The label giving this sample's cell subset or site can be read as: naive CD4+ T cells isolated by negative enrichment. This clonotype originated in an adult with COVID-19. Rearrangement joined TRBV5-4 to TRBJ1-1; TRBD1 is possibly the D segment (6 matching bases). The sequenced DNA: TGTGCCAGCAGCAACAGACCACAGGGTATGAACACTGAAGCTTTCTTT. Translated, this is CASSNRPQGMNTEAFF.